This T cell receptor (beta chain) is from a study of human T cells and chemical hapten exposure. For the study at large: Small pooled library volume differences mainly caused per-sample TCR yield variation.

Trimming cost V 3 bases and J 6 bases; bases outside gene matches: 6. The germline V gene encodes CDR1 DFQATT and CDR2 SNEGSKA (reference sequence). The length of the CDR3 is 14 residues. This clonotype appeared a few times. Regarding time point: patch test 2, 6 weeks after DPC sensitization. The treatment is: therapeutic diphenylcyclopropenone sensitization with weekly scalp DPC. Ahead of applying each patch test, blood was sampled. From the RACE reads, TCRdb called clonotypes with MiXCR, one entry per CDR3 protein. Of about 70,000 distinct CDR3 sequences in the sample, 7.5% to 9.5% were seen once. This chain joins TRBV20-1 and TRBJ2-4; the match to TRBD2 covers 9 bases. The input for sequencing was whole blood, taken in connection with sensitization to the hapten diphenylcyclopropenone (DPC). This clonotype was sampled from a woman aged 50 to 60 with alopecia areata. Some clones in this sample may be carry-over from other donors' samples. The CDR3 reads CSASLAGMANIQYF. CDR3 coding DNA: TGCAGTGCTAGTCTAGCGGGAATGGCAAACATTCAGTACTTC.